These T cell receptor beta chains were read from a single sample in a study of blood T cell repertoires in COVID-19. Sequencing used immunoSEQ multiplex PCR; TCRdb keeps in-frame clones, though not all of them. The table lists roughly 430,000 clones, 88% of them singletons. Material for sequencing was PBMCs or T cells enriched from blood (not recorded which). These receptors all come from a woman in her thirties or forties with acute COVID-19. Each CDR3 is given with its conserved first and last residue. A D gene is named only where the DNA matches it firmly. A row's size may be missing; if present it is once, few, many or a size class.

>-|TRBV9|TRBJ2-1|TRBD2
CASSTRTGLAGNNEQFF
TGTGCCAGCAGCACCCGAACCGGACTAGCGGGGAACAATGAGCAGTTCTTC
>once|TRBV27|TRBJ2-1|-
CASSLYRVGNEQFF
TGTGCCAGCAGTTTATACAGGGTTGGCAATGAGCAGTTCTTC
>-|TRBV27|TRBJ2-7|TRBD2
CASSFQPGTSSSYEQYF
TGTGCCAGCAGTTTCCAACCTGGGACTAGTTCCTCCTACGAGCAGTACTTC
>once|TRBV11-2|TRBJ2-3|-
CASSSRPPEGDTQYF
TGTGCCAGCAGCTCCCGCCCGCCGGAGGGAGATACGCAGTATTTT
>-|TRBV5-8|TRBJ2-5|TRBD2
CATNPGSGGPETQYF
TGTGCTACCAACCCGGGTAGCGGGGGGCCAGAGACCCAGTACTTC
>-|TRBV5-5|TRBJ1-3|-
CASSLVRAGNTIYF
TGTGCCAGCAGCTTGGTCAGGGCCGGAAACACCATATATTTT
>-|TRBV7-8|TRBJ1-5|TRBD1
CASSSRGAGNQPQHF
TGTGCCAGCAGCTCCAGGGGGGCCGGCAATCAGCCCCAGCATTTT
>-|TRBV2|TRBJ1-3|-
CASSEGLDSSGNTIYF
TGTGCCAGCAGTGAGGGCTTGGACAGCTCTGGAAACACCATATATTTT
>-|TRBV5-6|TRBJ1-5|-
CASSSNWAPQHF
TGTGCCAGCAGTTCAAATTGGGCGCCCCAGCATTTT
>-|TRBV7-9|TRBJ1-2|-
CASRRTVPLYGYTF
TGTGCCAGCAGGAGGACAGTCCCCCTCTATGGCTACACCTTC
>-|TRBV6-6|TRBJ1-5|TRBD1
CASRSTGTVAGQPQHF
TGTGCCAGCAGATCAACCGGGACAGTGGCAGGTCAGCCCCAGCATTTT
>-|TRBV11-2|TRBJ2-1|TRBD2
CASSLGAGVDNEQFF
TGTGCCAGCAGCTTAGGAGCGGGGGTAGACAATGAGCAGTTCTTC
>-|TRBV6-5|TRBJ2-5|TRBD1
CASTRDRGIMETQYF
TGTGCCAGCACCCGGGACAGGGGGATAATGGAGACCCAGTACTTC
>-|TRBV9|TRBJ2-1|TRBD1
CASSVTGQGVSNEQFF
TGTGCCAGCAGCGTGACGGGACAGGGTGTTTCGAATGAGCAGTTCTTC
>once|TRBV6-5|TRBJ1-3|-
CASSYSFVSGNTIYF
TGTGCCAGCAGTTACTCTTTCGTCTCTGGAAACACCATATATTTT
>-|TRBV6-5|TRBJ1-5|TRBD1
CASGETGAGNQPQHF
TGTGCCAGCGGGGAGACAGGGGCAGGCAATCAGCCCCAGCATTTT
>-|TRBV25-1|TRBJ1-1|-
CASSGRQRNTEAFF
TGTGCCAGCAGCGGGCGACAGCGGAACACTGAAGCTTTCTTT
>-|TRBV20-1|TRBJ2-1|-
CSAPRIDEQFF
TGCAGTGCTCCCCGTATAGATGAGCAGTTCTTC
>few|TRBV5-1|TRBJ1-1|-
CASSLVANTEAFF
TGCGCCAGCAGCTTGGTGGCGAACACTGAAGCTTTCTTT
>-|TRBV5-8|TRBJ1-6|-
CASSLIGRVMRSPLHF
TGTGCCAGCAGCTTGATCGGGAGGGTTATGCGTTCACCCCTCCACTTT
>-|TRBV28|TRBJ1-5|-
CASSLTSQPQHF
TGTGCCAGCAGTCTCACGAGCCAGCCCCAGCATTTT
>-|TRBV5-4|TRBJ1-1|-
CASSLDEGTEAFF
TGTGCCAGCAGCTTGGATGAGGGCACTGAAGCTTTCTTT
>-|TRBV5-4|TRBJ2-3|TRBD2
CASSRAGGLDYDTQYF
TGTGCCAGCAGCCGAGCGGGGGGGCTAGATTACGATACGCAGTATTTT
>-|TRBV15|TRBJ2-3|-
CATSREDPGGATQYF
TGTGCCACCAGCAGAGAAGATCCTGGGGGGGCGACGCAGTATTTT
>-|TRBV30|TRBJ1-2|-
CAWSVLGREGGYTF
TGTGCCTGGAGTGTACTTGGCAGGGAGGGTGGCTACACCTTC
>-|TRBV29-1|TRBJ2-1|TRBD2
CSVATSGEGEQFF
TGCAGCGTTGCAACTAGTGGGGAGGGTGAGCAGTTCTTC
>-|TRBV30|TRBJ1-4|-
CAWRGGAWEKLFF
TGTGCCTGGAGGGGGGGGGCTTGGGAAAAACTGTTTTTT
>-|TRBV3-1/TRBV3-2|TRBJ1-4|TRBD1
CASSRRQGSTNEKLFF
TGTGCCAGCAGCCGACGACAGGGGTCCACTAATGAAAAACTGTTTTTT
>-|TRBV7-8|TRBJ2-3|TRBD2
CASSLGSGGYSTDTQYF
TGTGCCAGCAGCTTAGGTAGCGGGGGTTATAGCACAGATACGCAGTATTTT
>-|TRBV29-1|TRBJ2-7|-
CSVEGDKAGEQYF
TGCAGCGTTGAAGGCGACAAAGCTGGCGAGCAGTACTTC
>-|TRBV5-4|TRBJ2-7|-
CASSPRVGASFDEQYF
TGTGCCAGCAGCCCCCGGGTGGGTGCTAGTTTTGACGAGCAGTACTTC
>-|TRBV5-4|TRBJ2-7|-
CASSLDRRSDEQYF
TGTGCCAGCAGCTTAGACAGAAGGTCCGACGAGCAGTACTTC
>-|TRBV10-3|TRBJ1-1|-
CAISTASGTQNTEAFF
TGTGCCATCAGTACGGCGTCCGGGACACAGAACACTGAAGCTTTCTTT